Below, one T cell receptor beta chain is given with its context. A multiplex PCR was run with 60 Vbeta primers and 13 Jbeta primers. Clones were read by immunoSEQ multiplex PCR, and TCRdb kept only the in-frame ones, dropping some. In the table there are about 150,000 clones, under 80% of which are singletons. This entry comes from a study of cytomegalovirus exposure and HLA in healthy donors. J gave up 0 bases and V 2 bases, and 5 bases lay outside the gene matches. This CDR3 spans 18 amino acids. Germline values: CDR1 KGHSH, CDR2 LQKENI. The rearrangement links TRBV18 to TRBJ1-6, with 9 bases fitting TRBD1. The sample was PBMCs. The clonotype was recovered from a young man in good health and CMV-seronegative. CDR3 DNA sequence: TGTGCCAGCTCACCATTGGGACAGGGAAGCTCCTATAATTCACCCCTCCACTTT. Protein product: CASSPLGQGSSYNSPLHF.